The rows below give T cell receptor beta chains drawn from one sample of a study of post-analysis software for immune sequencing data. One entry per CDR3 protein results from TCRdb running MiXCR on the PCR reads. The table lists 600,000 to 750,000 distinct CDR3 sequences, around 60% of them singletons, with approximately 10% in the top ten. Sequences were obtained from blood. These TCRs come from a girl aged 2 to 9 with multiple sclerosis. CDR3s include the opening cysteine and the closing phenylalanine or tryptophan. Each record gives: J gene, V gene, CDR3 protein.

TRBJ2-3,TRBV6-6,CASSTGASSTDTQYF
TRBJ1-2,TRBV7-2,CASSLAAGFFNYGYTF
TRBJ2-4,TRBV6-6,CASRQGDSKNIQYF
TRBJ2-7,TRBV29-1,CSVRTGDREQYF
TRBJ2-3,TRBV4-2,CASSPYRGRDRTDTQYF
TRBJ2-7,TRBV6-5,CASRKGQGRSYEQYF
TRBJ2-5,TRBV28,CACSLAGQGAAQYF
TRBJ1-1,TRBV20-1,CSARDGLGPEAFF
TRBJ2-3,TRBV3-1,CASSPQEDTQYF
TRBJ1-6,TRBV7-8,CASRNDRSSSSPLHF
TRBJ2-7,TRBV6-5,CASSYSSGNEQYF
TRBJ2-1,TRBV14,CASSQDRSGTSGTYNEQFF
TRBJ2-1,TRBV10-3,CAGSGTSGDNEQFF
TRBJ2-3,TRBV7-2,CAGSPYIDTQYF
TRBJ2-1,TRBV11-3,CASSSRTSGVNEQFF